Shown below are 27 T cell receptor beta chains from a single sample sequenced in a study of T-cell reconstitution after alpha-beta-depleted transplantation in children. Unique molecular identifiers featured in how the TCRbeta library was prepared. TCRdb ran MiXCR on the PCR reads and lists one entry per CDR3 protein. The sample lists about 580,000 distinct CDR3 sequences; more than 20% were seen once. This specimen was PBMCs, mostly from graft donor cells, taken 360 days after TCRalphabeta/CD19-depleted stem cell transplant. The source is a boy under two years old who had a stem cell transplant for acute myeloid leukemia, so the T cells may come from the graft donor.

The sample holds many counts of this clonotype. This rearrangement joins TRBV10-3 to TRBJ1-1; TRBD1 agrees at 9 bases. Germline assignment: CDR1 ENHRY and CDR2 SYGVKD. The junction had 4 bases not matched to a gene; V was cut back by 5 bases and J by 6 bases. The CDR3 runs 13 residues. This CDR3 is CAISRQGDSEAFF. CDR3 bases: TGTGCCATCAGTCGACAGGGGGATTCTGAAGCTTTCTTT.

This clonotype occurred a few times. The rearrangement links TRBV20-1 to TRBJ1-1, with 9 bases lining up with TRBD1. Germline V gene lookup returns CDR1 DFQATT and CDR2 SNEGSKA (reference sequence). J lost 10 bases, V lost 3 bases, and 6 bases had no gene match. CDR3 size: 12 residues. The CDR3 DNA follows: TGCAGTGCTAGGGAGGGGACAGGGAGAGCTTTCTTT. It specifies CSAREGTGRAFF.

This chain connects TRBV5-1 to TRBJ2-2; D gene ambiguous. CDR1 is SGHRS, CDR2 YFSETQ, per germline. This CDR3 is built from 12 residues. Trimming took 5 bases from V and 6 from J, leaving 8 bases between them. CDR3: CASSSPAGELFF. CDR3 nucleotide sequence: TGCGCCAGCAGTTCCCCGGCCGGGGAGCTGTTTTTT.

This clonotype was counted many times. This sequence joins TRBV20-1 and TRBJ2-4; 8 bases agree with TRBD1. V trimming: 6 bases; J trimming: 2 bases; junction bases outside the gene matches: 6. This CDR3 has 14 residues. In germline, CDR1 is DFQATT, CDR2 SNEGSKA (reference sequence). The CDR3 loop reads CSARTGSSKNIQYF. For the CDR3, the DNA is TGCAGTGCCAGGACAGGGAGTTCCAAAAACATTCAGTACTTC.

The J gene is TRBJ1-2, the V gene TRBV6-5, with no clear D. This CDR3 is built from 16 residues. The V end lost 0 bases, the J end lost 5 bases, and 16 bases lay between the germline ends. The V gene's germline CDR1 is MNHEY and CDR2 SVGAGI. For the CDR3, the DNA is TGTGCCAGCAGTTACTCTGTCCAGACGGGGTTGTATGGCTACACCTTC. This encodes CASSYSVQTGLYGYTF.

The chain joins TRBV6-5 to TRBJ2-3; D may be TRBD1 (5 bases). Looked up from germline, CDR1 is MNHEY and CDR2 is SVGAGI. With 4 bases removed from V and 3 bases from J, the gap between germline ends came to 14 bases. The CDR3 has 15 amino acids. CDR3 loop: CASSSSTDTTDTQYF. The DNA for the CDR3 is TGTGCCAGCAGTTCATCGACAGATACGACAGATACGCAGTATTTT.

This clonotype was recorded a few times. The V and J genes are TRBV20-1 and TRBJ1-2, with a weak D call TRBD1 (5 bases). Trimming cost V 0 bases and J 7 bases, with 12 bases left between them. This CDR3 contains 13 residues. Germline V gene sequence: CDR1 DFQATT, CDR2 SNEGSKA (reference sequence). CDR3 bases: TGCAGTGCTAGAGAGGGCAGGGAAATTGGCTACACCTTC. Protein sequence: CSAREGREIGYTF.

This clonotype was seen repeatedly, ten times or more. The genes are TRBV20-1 and TRBJ2-1; TRBD2 aligns across 8 bases. V shed 6 bases, J shed 0 bases, and the junction held 10 bases outside the gene matches. This CDR3 contains 16 residues. The germline gives CDR1 DFQATT, CDR2 SNEGSKA (reference sequence). CDR3 in DNA: TGCAGTGCCATCCGCGGGGGGCTTAGCTCCTACAATGAGCAGTTCTTC. This codes for CSAIRGGLSSYNEQFF.

This chain connects TRBV4-1 to TRBJ1-5; unclear D gene. V was trimmed by 0 bases and J by 4 bases, leaving 13 bases between them. The CDR3 is made up of 16 amino acids. Germline V gives CDR1 MGHRA, CDR2 YSYEKL. For the CDR3, the DNA is TGCGCCAGCAGCCAAGATTGGGGTGGACCGAATCAGCCCCAGCATTTT. Amino acid sequence: CASSQDWGGPNQPQHF.

This clonotype was counted a few times. The chain is built from TRBV29-1 and TRBJ2-7; 7 positions match TRBD1. V was pared by 2 bases and J by 0 bases, with 4 bases of the junction left unmatched. The CDR3 spans 14 residues. CDR1 and CDR2 from the germline V gene are SQVTM and ANQGSEA. CDR3 bases: TGCAGCGTTGAACTCCGACAGGGCTCCTACGAGCAGTACTTC. It yields the protein CSVELRQGSYEQYF.

This clonotype was counted many times. The chain links TRBV7-9 to TRBJ1-2; 10 nucleotides align to TRBD1. CDR1 is SEHNR and CDR2 is FQNEAQ in the germline V gene (reference sequence). The trim removed 1 base at V and 2 bases at J, leaving 7 bases unmatched. The CDR3 extends over 17 amino acids. CDR3: CASSLGRQGQGNYGYTF. CDR3 nucleotide sequence: TGTGCCAGCAGCTTAGGACGTCAGGGACAGGGGAACTATGGCTACACCTTC.

This clonotype occurred a few times. The V gene is TRBV24-1, the J gene TRBJ2-3, with D tentatively TRBD2 (5 bases). The CDR3 totals 16 residues. Germline V CDR1 and CDR2: KGHDR, SFDVKD. V gave up 4 bases and J gave up 6 bases, with 19 bases separating them. The CDR3 coding sequence is TGTGCCACCAGTGACGGTCGGTGGTTAACGGGGGATACGCAGTATTTT. Translation gives CATSDGRWLTGDTQYF.

The chain couples TRBV20-1 to TRBJ2-3, with D possibly called TRBD1 or TRBD2 (5 bases each). CDR3 length: 16 amino acids. Per the germline V gene, CDR1 is DFQATT and CDR2 is SNEGSKA (reference sequence). Trimming shortened V by 6 bases and J by 0 bases, and 19 bases separated the two germline ends. The CDR3 region is CSANDAGALSTDTQYF. The CDR3 DNA follows: TGCAGTGCCAACGACGCCGGGGCCTTAAGCACAGATACGCAGTATTTT.

CDR3 in DNA: TGTGCCAGCAGCTTGGACGGGTGGGAGACCCAGTACTTC. Amino acids: CASSLDGWETQYF. The rearrangement joins TRBV5-5 to TRBJ2-5; D unclear. This CDR3 comprises 13 residues. V lost 0 bases to trimming and J lost 5 bases, with 8 bases between them. CDR1 and CDR2 (germline): SGHKS, YYEKEE (reference sequence).

This clonotype was observed at least ten times. The chain links TRBV7-9 to TRBJ1-1; D unclear. This CDR3 has 13 residues. Germline CDR1 is SEHNR and CDR2 is FQNEAQ (reference sequence). V gave up 4 bases and J gave up 6 bases, with 12 bases separating them. CDR3 amino acids: CASSSLGEAEAFF. The DNA for the CDR3 is TGTGCCAGCAGCTCCCTAGGTGAGGCTGAAGCTTTCTTT.

The CDR3 DNA reads TGCGGGACTAGCGGGGGATCCTACAATGAGCAGTTCTTC. It is translated as CGTSGGSYNEQFF. The chain combines TRBV20-1 with TRBJ2-1; 14 bases are shared with TRBD2. The CDR3 totals 13 residues. CDR1 DFQATT and CDR2 SNEGSKA come from the germline V gene (reference sequence).

V usage is TRBV7-2 and J usage is TRBJ2-3; 10 nucleotides align to TRBD2. The CDR3 has 15 amino acids. Germline CDR1 is SGHTA and CDR2 is FQGNSA. V lost 2 bases, J lost 5 bases, and 4 bases stayed unmatched. The DNA of the CDR3 is TGTGCCAGCAGCTTATTACTAGCGGGGATAGATACGCAGTATTTT. Its translation is CASSLLLAGIDTQYF.

This clonotype was counted once. V and J are TRBV11-2 and TRBJ2-7; possibly TRBD1 for D (6 bases). The CDR3 is made up of 14 amino acids. V lost 1 base, J lost 3 bases, and 10 bases lay in between. The germline CDR1 and CDR2 sequences are SGHAT and FQNNGV. This chain's CDR3 is CASSLVGQLYEQYV. CDR3 coding DNA: TGTGCCAGCAGCTTAGTGGGACAACTCTACGAGCAGTACGTC.

V gene TRBV4-3 combines with J gene TRBJ2-3, with 7 positions matching TRBD2. The germline V gene encodes CDR1 LGHNA and CDR2 YSLEER. J was trimmed by 0 bases and V by 0 bases; bases with no gene match: 9. This CDR3 spans 18 amino acids. The CDR3 loop reads CASSQDERGPGSTDTQYF. In nucleotides, the CDR3 is TGCGCCAGCAGCCAAGATGAGCGGGGCCCTGGTAGCACAGATACGCAGTATTTT.

The V and J genes are TRBV19 and TRBJ2-1; D is ambiguous. Per germline, CDR1 LNHDA and CDR2 SQIVND (reference sequence). V lost 1 base, J lost 6 bases, and 7 bases lay in between. The CDR3 covers 13 residues. The CDR3 bases are TGTGCCAGTAGTATAGTCAGCCCCAATGAGCAGTTCTTC. The encoded protein is CASSIVSPNEQFF. Looking up the rest from reference TRBV19 and TRBJ2-1 gives the full variable domain: DGGITQSPKYLFRKEGQNVTLSCEQNLNHDAMYWYRQDPGQGLRLIYYSQIVNDFQKGDIAEGYSVSREKKESFPLTVTSAQKNPTAFYLCASSIVSPNEQFFGPGTRLTVL.

This clonotype was observed a few times. This chain links TRBV13 with TRBJ1-1; D not certain. This CDR3 has 10 amino acids. V was shortened by 8 bases and J by 9 bases, with 10 bases between the two germline ends. Germline CDR1 PRHDT, CDR2 FYEKMQ (reference sequence). In nucleotides, the CDR3 is TGTGCCAGCCGGCCGGAACAAGCTTTCTTT. It encodes CASRPEQAFF.

This clonotype was seen at least ten times. The chain couples TRBV7-2 to TRBJ2-1; a possible D gene is TRBD2 (5 bases). Germline loops: CDR1 SGHTA, CDR2 FQGNSA. The CDR3 covers 14 residues. Trimming took off 5 bases at V and 5 bases at J, with 13 bases between the two ends. The CDR3 loop reads CASSGKRANNEQFF. In nucleotides, the CDR3 is TGTGCCAGCAGCGGGAAGAGGGCCAACAATGAGCAGTTCTTC.

This chain connects TRBV6-1 to TRBJ2-1; possible D gene TRBD1, 6 bases. V was clipped by 6 bases and J by 0 bases, with 15 bases between them. This CDR3 spans 16 amino acids. Germline V gene sequence: CDR1 MNHNS, CDR2 SASEGT. The CDR3 DNA sequence: TGTGCCAGCAGAATATTCGGACAGAGCTCCTACAATGAGCAGTTCTTC. It yields the protein CASRIFGQSSYNEQFF.

The rearrangement links TRBV28 to TRBJ2-3; D may be TRBD1 or TRBD2 (5 bases each). Germline CDR1 MDHEN, CDR2 SYDVKM. This CDR3 contains 17 residues. The V and J ends lost 2 bases and 0 bases respectively, with 15 bases between them. CDR3 sequence: CASSLESLRDSTDTQYF. The CDR3 region has the DNA TGTGCCAGCAGTTTAGAGTCGCTACGGGACAGCACAGATACGCAGTATTTT.

The genes are TRBV4-3 and TRBJ2-1; maybe TRBD1 (5 bases). Germline lookup yields CDR1 LGHNA and CDR2 YSLEER. V lost 3 bases and J lost 12, with 15 bases in between. This CDR3 has 13 residues. The CDR3 DNA sequence: TGCGCCAGCAGCCATGAAACCCCAGGGTCGCAGTTCTTC. Its translation: CASSHETPGSQFF.

This clonotype was observed at least ten times. The chain carries TRBV28 and TRBJ2-7; perhaps TRBD1 as D (6 bases). V dropped 7 bases and J dropped 5 bases, with 12 bases sitting between them. The CDR3 totals 12 residues. CDR1 is MDHEN and CDR2 is SYDVKM in the germline V gene. As DNA, the CDR3 is TGTGCCAGCACCGGGACATCGGACGAGCAGTACGTC. This sequence encodes CASTGTSDEQYV.

This clonotype was picked up one time. The V and J genes are TRBV15 and TRBJ1-1; D is undetermined. Between the trimmed V and J ends, which lost 5 bases and 1 base, there was a span of 8 bases. The CDR3 is 13 residues long. Germline V CDR1 and CDR2: LNHNV, YYDKDF (reference sequence). This chain's CDR3 is CATSRTGNTEAFF. The CDR3 DNA follows: TGTGCCACCAGCCGCACGGGGAACACTGAAGCTTTCTTT. The full variable domain, with the rest looked up from reference TRBV15 and TRBJ1-1, is DAMVIQNPRYQVTQFGKPVTLSCSQTLNHNVMYWYQQKSSQAPKLLFHYYDKDFNNEADTPDNFQSRRPNTSFCFLDIRSPGLGDTAMYLCATSRTGNTEAFFGQGTRLTVV.